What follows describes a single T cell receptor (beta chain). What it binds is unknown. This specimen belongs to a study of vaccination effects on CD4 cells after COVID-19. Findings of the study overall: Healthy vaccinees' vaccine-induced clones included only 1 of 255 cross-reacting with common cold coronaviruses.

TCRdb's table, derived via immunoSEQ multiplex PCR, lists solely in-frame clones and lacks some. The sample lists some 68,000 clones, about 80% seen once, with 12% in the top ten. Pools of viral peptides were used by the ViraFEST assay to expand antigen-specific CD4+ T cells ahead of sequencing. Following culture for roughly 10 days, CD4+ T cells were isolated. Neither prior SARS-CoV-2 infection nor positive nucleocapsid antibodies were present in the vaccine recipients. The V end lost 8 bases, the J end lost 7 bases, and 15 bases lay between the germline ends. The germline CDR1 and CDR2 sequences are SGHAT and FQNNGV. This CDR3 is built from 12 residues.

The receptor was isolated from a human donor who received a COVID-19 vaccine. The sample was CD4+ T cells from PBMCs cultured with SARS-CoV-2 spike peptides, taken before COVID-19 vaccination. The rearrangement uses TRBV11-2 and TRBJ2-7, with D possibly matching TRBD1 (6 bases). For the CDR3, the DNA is TGTGCCAGCCGCAGGGGTACGGGGGAGCAGTACGTC. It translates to CASRRGTGEQYV.